This TCR beta chain was obtained from a study of blood T cells in healthy people across ages. This CDR3 region has 17 residues. Germline values: CDR1 SGHRS, CDR2 YFSETQ. The V segment lost 1 base and the J segment 3 bases; nucleotides outside the gene matches: 11. Then a second PCR, running about 6 to 12 cycles, was carried out with a sample-barcoded 5' primer and a J-beta primer mix. Each cDNA molecule, via a template-switch adaptor with 12 random nucleotides, was tagged. Per sample, CDR3-containing paired-end reads numbered at least 3 million. TCRdb ran MiXCR on the 5' RACE reads and lists one entry per CDR3 protein. The sample lists about 630,000 distinct CDR3 sequences, over 20% seen once, with roughly 3.7% in the top ten. This clonotype was seen a few times. What it binds is not known. Broader study findings: Among T cells, TCR beta diversity per million cells dropped roughly linearly as age rose. Long-lived donors exceeded aged donors in naive CD4+ cells and diversity.

The clonotype comes from a man between 65 and 79 years old in good health. Sequencing used blood. The rearrangement uses TRBV5-1 and TRBJ2-5; 8 bases map to TRBD2. CDR3 sequence: CASSLRRPTSEEETQYF. CDR3 bases: TGCGCCAGCAGCTTGAGGCGCCCGACTAGCGAGGAAGAGACCCAGTACTTC.